These 9 T cell receptor beta chains came from one sample sequenced in a study of beta chain features in type 1 diabetes. Reverse transcription of all isolated RNA meant that expressed TCRB transcripts were sequenced. Sequenced by immunoSEQ multiplex PCR; TCRdb stores in-frame clones only, minus some. The sample gives roughly 610,000 clones, around 16% of which show up once; about 0.086% is in the top ten. Sequences were obtained from naive CD4+ T cells from blood. These receptors originate from a man aged 18 to 30 in good health.

The rearrangement links TRBV10-3 to TRBJ2-5; 7 nucleotides line up with TRBD1. CDR1 ENHRY and CDR2 SYGVKD come from the germline V gene. The CDR3 extends over 13 amino acids. Losses at the gene ends were 7 bases for V and 2 bases for J; bases not matched to a gene: 4. The CDR3 is CAIKRDRQETQYF. CDR3 nucleotide sequence: TGTGCCATCAAGAGGGACAGACAAGAGACCCAGTACTTC.

This sequence joins TRBV28 and TRBJ1-5; TRBD1 matches at 7 bases. V was clipped by 4 bases and J by 7 bases; unmatched bases: 7. CDR3 length: 14 amino acids. Germline V gives CDR1 MDHEN, CDR2 SYDVKM. This CDR3 is CASSSGQIRQPQHF. The DNA of the CDR3 is TGTGCCAGCAGTTCGGGACAGATCAGGCAGCCCCAGCATTTT.

This clone was picked up a small number of times. The chain has TRBV29-1 and TRBJ1-1; D unclear. The CDR3 is made up of 12 amino acids. V was pared by 3 bases and J by 1 base, with 6 bases between. Per the germline V gene, CDR1 is SQVTM and CDR2 is ANQGSEA. CDR3 bases: TGCAGCGTTGACAGAACGAACACTGAAGCTTTCTTT. Amino acid sequence: CSVDRTNTEAFF.

The chain joins TRBV20-1 to TRBJ2-7; no reliable D call. Germline assignment: CDR1 DFQATT and CDR2 SNEGSKA (reference sequence). V was trimmed by 6 bases and J by 9 bases, leaving 15 bases between them. The CDR3 sequence is 11 residues long. The CDR3 reads CSADSWAGQYF. DNA of the CDR3: TGCAGTGCAGACTCGTGGGCCGGGCAGTACTTC.

The chain couples TRBV27 to TRBJ2-3, with TRBD2 as a possible D gene (5 bases). Germline CDR1 reads MNHEY; CDR2 reads SMNVEV (reference sequence). Trimming took off 3 bases at V and 5 bases at J, with 18 bases between the two ends. CDR3 length equals 16 residues. The CDR3 DNA reads TGTGCCAGCAGTTTCTTGGCGGGCCTGGCGGGAGATACGCAGTATTTT. Translating gives CASSFLAGLAGDTQYF.

This clone was observed a handful of times. The chain uses TRBV7-3 and TRBJ1-3; 7 bases agree with TRBD1. This CDR3 spans 13 amino acids. CDR1 and CDR2 from the germline V gene are SGHTA and FQGTGA. V dropped 10 bases and J dropped 4; count of bases not matched to a gene: 7. For the CDR3, the DNA is TGTGCCACTCCGACAGGGTCAGGAAACACCATATATTTT. Translation: CATPTGSGNTIYF.

There are a few counts of this clone. The CDR3 coding sequence is TGTGCCAGCAGCGTCCCTAACTCCTACAATGAGCAGTTCTTC. Protein: CASSVPNSYNEQFF. The chain carries TRBV5-4 and TRBJ2-1; no definite D call. The CDR3 totals 14 residues. Trimming pared 4 bases from V and 0 bases from J, leaving 8 bases between. Germline V gene sequence: CDR1 SGHNT, CDR2 YYREEE (reference sequence).

The gene calls are TRBV6-6 and TRBJ1-2, with TRBD1 identical over 9 bases. The CDR3 consists of 12 residues. The germline V gene has CDR1 MNHNY and CDR2 SVGAGI (reference sequence). V shed 5 bases, J shed 8 bases, and the junction held 3 bases outside the gene matches. This chain's CDR3 is CASSPQGAGYTF. The CDR3 DNA reads as TGTGCCAGCAGTCCACAGGGGGCGGGCTACACCTTC.

The chain carries TRBV7-2 and TRBJ2-3; tentatively, D is TRBD1 or TRBD2 (6 bases each). CDR3 length: 16 amino acids. V was pared by 7 bases and J by 4 bases, with 21 bases between. Germline CDR1 reads SGHTA; CDR2 reads FQGNSA. The DNA for the CDR3 is TGTGCCAGCAACCCGAGAGTGGGGGGCCGCGCAGATACGCAGTATTTT. Translating it yields CASNPRVGGRADTQYF.